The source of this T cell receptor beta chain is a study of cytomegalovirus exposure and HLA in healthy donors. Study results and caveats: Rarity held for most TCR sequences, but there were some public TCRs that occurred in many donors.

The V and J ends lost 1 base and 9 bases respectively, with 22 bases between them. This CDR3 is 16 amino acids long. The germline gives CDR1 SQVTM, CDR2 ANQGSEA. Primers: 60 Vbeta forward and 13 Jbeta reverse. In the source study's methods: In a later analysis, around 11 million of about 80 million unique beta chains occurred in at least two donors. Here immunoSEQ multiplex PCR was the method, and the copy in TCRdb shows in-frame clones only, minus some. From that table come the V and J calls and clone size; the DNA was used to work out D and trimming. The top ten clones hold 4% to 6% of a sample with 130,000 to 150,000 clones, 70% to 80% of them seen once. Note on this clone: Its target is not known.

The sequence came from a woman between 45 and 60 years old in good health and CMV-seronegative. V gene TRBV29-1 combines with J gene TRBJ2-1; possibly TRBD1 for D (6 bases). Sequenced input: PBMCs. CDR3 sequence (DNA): TGCAGCGTTGAAGCCCAGGGGTTCACGACAAGTAGTGAGCAGTTCTTC. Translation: CSVEAQGFTTSSEQFF.